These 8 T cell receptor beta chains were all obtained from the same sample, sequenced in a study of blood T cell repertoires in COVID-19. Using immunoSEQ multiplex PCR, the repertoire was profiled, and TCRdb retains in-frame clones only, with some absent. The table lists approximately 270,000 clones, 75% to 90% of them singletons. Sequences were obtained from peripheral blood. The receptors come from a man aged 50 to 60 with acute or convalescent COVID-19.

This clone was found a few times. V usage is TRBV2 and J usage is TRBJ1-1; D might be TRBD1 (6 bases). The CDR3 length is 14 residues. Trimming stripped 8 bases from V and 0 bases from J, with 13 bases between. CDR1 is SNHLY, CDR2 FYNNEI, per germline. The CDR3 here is CASRGGRMNTEAFF. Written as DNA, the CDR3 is TGTGCCAGCCGAGGGGGAAGAATGAACACTGAAGCTTTCTTT.

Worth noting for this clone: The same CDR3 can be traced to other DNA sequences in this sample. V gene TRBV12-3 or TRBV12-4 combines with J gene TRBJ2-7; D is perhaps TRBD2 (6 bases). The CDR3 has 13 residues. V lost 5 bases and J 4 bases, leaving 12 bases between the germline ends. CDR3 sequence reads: CASSPLGGYEQYF. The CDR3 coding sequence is TGTGCCAGCAGTCCCCTCGGGGGTTACGAGCAGTACTTC.

DNA for the CDR3: TGTGCCAGCAGCTTGACCCCAGGGGGTTGGGAAAAACTGTTTTTT. Protein product: CASSLTPGGWEKLFF. The chain couples TRBV5-4 to TRBJ1-4, with 7 bases identical to TRBD1. This CDR3 has 15 amino acids. From germline, CDR1 is SGHNT and CDR2 YYREEE (reference sequence). V lost 1 base to trimming and J lost 8 bases; unmatched junction nucleotides: 8.

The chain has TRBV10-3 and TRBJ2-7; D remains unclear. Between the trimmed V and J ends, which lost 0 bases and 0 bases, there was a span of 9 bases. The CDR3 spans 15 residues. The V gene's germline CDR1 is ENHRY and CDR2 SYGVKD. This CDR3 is CAISESTVTSYEQYF. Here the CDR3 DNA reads TGTGCCATCAGTGAGTCCACTGTAACCTCCTACGAGCAGTACTTC.

The CDR3 DNA reads as TGCGCCAGCAGCTTAGACAGGGGAGGCGACCAGCCCCAGCATTTT. As protein: CASSLDRGGDQPQHF. The chain employs TRBV5-1 and TRBJ1-5; 8 nucleotides match TRBD1. Germline loops: CDR1 SGHRS, CDR2 YFSETQ. The CDR3 spans 15 residues. With 2 bases clipped from V and 7 bases from J, the junction kept 8 bases outside the gene matches.

As DNA, the CDR3 is TGCAGCGTGGGGGCCACTAGCGGGGGATTAGGCGAGCAGTACTTC. This gives the protein CSVGATSGGLGEQYF. The chain links TRBV29-1 to TRBJ2-7; 11 bases match TRBD2. Trimming at V came to 6 bases and at J to 6 bases, leaving 13 bases not matched to a gene. This CDR3 region has 15 residues. Germline V gene data show CDR1 as SQVTM and CDR2 as ANQGSEA.

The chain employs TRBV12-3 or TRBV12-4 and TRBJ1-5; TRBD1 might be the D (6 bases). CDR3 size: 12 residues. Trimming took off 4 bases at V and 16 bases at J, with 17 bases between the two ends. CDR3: CASSSGAIRVHF. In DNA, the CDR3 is TGTGCCAGCAGTTCAGGGGCGATTAGGGTCCATTTT.

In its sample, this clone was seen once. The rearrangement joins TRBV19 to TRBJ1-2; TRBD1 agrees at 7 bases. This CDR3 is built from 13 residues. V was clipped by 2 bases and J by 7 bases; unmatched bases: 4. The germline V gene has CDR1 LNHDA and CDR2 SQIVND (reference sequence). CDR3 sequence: CASSIRGGSGYTF. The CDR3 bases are TGTGCCAGTAGTATAAGAGGGGGCTCTGGCTACACCTTC.